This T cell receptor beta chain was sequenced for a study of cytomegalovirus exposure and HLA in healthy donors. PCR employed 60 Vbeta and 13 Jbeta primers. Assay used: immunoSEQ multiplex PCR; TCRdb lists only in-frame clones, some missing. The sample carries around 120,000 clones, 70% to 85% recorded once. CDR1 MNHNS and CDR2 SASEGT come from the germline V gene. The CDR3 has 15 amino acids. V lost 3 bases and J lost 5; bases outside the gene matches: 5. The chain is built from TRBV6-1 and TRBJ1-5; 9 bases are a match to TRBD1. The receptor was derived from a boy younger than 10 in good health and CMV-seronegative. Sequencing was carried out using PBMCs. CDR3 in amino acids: CASSDETGGYQPQHF. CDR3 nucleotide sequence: TGTGCCAGCAGTGACGAGACAGGGGGATATCAGCCCCAGCATTTT.